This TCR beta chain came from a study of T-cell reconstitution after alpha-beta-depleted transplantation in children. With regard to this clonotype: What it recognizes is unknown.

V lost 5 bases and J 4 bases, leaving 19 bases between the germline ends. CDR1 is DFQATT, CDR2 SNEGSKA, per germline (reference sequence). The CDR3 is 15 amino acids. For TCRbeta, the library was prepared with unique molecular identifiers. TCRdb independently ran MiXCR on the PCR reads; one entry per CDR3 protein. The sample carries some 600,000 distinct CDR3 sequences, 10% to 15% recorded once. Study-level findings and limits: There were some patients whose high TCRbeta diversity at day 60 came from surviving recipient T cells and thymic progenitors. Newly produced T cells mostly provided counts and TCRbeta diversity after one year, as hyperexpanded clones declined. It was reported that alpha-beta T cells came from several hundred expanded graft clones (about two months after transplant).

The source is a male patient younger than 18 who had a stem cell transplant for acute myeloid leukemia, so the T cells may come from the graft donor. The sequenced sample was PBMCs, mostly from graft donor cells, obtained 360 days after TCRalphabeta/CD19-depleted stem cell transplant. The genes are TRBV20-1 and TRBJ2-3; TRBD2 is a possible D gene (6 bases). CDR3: CSADLTRGGSDTQYF. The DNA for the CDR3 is TGCAGTGCTGACCTAACTAGGGGAGGATCAGATACGCAGTATTTT.